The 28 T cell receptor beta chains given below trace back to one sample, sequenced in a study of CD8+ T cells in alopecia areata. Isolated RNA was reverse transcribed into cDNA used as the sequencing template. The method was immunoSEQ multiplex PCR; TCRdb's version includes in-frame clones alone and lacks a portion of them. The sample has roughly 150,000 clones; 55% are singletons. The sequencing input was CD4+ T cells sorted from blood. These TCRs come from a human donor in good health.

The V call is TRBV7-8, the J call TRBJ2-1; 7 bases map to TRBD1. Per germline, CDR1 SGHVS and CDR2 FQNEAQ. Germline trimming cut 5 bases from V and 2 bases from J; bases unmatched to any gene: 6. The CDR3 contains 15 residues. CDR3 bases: TGTGCCAGCAGCGCCGACAGGGCTACCTACAATGAGCAGTTCTTC. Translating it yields CASSADRATYNEQFF. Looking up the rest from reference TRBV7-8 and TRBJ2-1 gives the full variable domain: GAGVSQSPRYKVAKRGQDVALRCDPISGHVSLFWYQQALGQGPEFLTYFQNEAQLDKSGLPSDRFFAERPEGSVSTLKIQRTQQEDSAVYLCASSADRATYNEQFFGPGTRLTVL.

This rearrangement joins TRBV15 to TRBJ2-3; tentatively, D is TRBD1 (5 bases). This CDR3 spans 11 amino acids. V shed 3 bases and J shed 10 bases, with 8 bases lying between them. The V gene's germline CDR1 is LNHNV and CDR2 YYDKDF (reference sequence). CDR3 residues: CATSRDMAQYF. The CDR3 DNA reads TGTGCCACCAGCAGGGACATGGCGCAGTATTTT.

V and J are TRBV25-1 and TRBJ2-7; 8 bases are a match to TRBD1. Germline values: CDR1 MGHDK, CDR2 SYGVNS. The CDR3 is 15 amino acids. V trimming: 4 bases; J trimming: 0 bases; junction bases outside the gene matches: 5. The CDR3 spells CASSGGTGISYEQYF. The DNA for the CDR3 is TGTGCCAGCAGTGGAGGGACAGGAATCTCCTACGAGCAGTACTTC.

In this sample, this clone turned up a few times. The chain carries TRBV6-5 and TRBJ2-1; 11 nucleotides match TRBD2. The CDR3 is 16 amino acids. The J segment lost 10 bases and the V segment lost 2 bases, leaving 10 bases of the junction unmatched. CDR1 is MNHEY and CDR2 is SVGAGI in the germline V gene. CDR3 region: CASSYPTSGTLGEQFF. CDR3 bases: TGTGCCAGCAGTTACCCGACTAGCGGGACTTTGGGCGAGCAGTTCTTC.

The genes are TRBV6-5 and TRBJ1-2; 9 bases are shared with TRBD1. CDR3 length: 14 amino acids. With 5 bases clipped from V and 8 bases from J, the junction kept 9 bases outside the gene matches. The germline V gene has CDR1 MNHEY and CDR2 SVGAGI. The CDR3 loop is CASSRSGTGNGYTF. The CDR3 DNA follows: TGTGCCAGCAGTCGGTCCGGGACAGGGAACGGCTACACCTTC.

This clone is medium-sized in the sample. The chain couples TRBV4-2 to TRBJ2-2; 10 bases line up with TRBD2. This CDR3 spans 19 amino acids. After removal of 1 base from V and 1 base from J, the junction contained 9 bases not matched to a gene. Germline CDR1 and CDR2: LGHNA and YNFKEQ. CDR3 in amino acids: CASSQGEASGSLNTGELFF. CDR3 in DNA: TGTGCCAGCAGCCAAGGGGAGGCTAGCGGGAGTCTGAACACCGGGGAGCTGTTTTTT.

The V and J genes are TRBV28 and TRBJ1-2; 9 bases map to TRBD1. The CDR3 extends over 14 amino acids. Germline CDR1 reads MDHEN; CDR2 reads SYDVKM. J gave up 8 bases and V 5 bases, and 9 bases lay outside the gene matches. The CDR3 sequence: CASSPTGGRVGYTF. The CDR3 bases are TGTGCCAGCAGTCCAACAGGGGGCCGAGTAGGCTACACCTTC.

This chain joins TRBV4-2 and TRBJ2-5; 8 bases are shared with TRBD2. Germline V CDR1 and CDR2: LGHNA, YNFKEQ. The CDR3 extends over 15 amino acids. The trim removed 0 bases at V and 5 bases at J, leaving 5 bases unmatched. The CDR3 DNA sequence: TGTGCCAGCAGCCAAGAAGTACGCGGGGGGGAGACCCAGTACTTC. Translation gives CASSQEVRGGETQYF.

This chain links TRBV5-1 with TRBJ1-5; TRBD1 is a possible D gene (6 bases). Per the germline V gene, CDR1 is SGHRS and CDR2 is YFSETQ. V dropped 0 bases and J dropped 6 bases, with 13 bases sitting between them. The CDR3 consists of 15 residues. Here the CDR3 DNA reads TGCGCCAGCAGCTTGGGGGCGGGGGCAGGTCAGCCCCAGCATTTT. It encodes CASSLGAGAGQPQHF. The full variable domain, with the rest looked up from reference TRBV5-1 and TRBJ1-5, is KAGVTQTPRYLIKTRGQQVTLSCSPISGHRSVSWYQQTPGQGLQFLFEYFSETQRNKGNFPGRFSGRQFSNSRSEMNVSTLELGDSALYLCASSLGAGAGQPQHFGDGTRLSIL.

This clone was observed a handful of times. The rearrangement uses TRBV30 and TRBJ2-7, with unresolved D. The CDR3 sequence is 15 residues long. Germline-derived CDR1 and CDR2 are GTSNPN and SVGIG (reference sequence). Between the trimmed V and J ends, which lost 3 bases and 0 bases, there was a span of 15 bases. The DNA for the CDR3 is TGTGCCTGGAGGACCACTCGCGGAAGCTCCTACGAGCAGTACTTC. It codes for CAWRTTRGSSYEQYF.

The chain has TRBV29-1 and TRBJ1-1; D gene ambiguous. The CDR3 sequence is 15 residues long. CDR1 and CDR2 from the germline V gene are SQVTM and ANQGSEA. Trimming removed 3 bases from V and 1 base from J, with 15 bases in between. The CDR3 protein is CSVDATGTWNTEAFF. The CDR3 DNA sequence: TGCAGCGTTGATGCTACGGGCACCTGGAACACTGAAGCTTTCTTT.

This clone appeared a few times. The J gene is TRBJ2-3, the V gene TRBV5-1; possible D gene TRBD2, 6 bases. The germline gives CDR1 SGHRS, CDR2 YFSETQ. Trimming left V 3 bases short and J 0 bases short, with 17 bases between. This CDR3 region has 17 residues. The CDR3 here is CASSSVSGGTSTDTQYF. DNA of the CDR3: TGCGCCAGCAGCTCGGTGAGCGGAGGGACTAGCACAGATACGCAGTATTTT.

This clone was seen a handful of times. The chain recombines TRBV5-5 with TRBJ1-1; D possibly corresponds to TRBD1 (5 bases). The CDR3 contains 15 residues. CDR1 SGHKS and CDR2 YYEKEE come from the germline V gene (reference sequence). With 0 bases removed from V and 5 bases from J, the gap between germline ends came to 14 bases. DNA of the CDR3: TGTGCCAGCAGCTTGGGACGGACACCGAGTACTGAAGCTTTCTTT. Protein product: CASSLGRTPSTEAFF.

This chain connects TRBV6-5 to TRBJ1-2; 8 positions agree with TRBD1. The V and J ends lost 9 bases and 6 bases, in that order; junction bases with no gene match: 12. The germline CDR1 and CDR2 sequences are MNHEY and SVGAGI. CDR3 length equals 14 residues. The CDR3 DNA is TGTGCCAGTCGAGAGCGGCAGGGGGCAGATGGCTACACCTTC. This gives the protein CASRERQGADGYTF.

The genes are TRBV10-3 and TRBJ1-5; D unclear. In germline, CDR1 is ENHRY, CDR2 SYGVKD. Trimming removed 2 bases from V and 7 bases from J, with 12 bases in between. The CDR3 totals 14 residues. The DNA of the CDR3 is TGTGCCATCAGTGAGGGGCAGTTGGACCAGCCCCAGCATTTT. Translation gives CAISEGQLDQPQHF.

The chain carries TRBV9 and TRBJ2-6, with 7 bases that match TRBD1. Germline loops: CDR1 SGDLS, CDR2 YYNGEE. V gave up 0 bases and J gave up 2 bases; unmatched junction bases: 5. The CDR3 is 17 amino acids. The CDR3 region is CASSVVKGAPGANVLTF. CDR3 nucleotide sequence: TGTGCCAGCAGCGTAGTTAAGGGGGCGCCTGGGGCCAACGTCCTGACTTTC.

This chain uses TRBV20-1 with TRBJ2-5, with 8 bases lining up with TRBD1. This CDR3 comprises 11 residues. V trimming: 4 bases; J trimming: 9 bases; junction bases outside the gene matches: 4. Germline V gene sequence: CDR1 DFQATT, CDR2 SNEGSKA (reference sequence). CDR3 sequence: CSATTGDAQYF. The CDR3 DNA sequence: TGCAGTGCTACGACAGGGGATGCCCAGTACTTC.

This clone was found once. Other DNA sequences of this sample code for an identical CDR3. CDR3 DNA: TGCAGCGTTGGAGTTACCAGCTACGAGCAGTACTTC. Its translation: CSVGVTSYEQYF. The genes are TRBV29-1 and TRBJ2-7; D gene ambiguous. V gave up 4 bases and J gave up 3 bases, with 10 bases separating them. The CDR3 loop spans 12 amino acids. Germline CDR1 reads SQVTM; CDR2 reads ANQGSEA.

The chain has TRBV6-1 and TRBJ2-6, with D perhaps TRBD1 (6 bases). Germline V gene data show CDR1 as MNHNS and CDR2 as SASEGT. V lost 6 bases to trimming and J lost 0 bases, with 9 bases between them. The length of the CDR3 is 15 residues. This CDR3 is CASRVGGSGANVLTF. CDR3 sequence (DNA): TGTGCCAGCAGGGTAGGGGGCTCTGGGGCCAACGTCCTGACTTTC.

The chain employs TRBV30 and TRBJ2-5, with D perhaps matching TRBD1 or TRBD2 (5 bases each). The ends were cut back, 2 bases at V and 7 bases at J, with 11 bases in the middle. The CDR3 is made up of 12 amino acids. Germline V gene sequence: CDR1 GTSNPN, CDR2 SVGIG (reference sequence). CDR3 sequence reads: CAWSLGERTQYF. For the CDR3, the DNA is TGTGCCTGGAGTTTAGGGGAGCGGACCCAGTACTTC.

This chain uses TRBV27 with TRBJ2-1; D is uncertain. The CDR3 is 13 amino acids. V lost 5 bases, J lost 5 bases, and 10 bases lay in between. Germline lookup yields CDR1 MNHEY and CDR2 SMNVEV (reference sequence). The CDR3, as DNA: TGTGCCAGCAGTCACCCCGGACACAATGAGCAGTTCTTC. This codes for CASSHPGHNEQFF.

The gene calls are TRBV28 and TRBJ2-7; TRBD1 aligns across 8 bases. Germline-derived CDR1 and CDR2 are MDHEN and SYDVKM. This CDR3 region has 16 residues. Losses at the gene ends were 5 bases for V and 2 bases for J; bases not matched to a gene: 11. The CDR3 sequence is CASSIQLDRGTYEQYF. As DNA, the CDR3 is TGTGCCAGCAGTATACAACTCGACAGGGGCACCTACGAGCAGTACTTC.

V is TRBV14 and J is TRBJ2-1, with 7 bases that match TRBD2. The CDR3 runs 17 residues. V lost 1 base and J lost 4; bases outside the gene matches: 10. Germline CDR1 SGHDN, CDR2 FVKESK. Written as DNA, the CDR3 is TGTGCCAGCAGCCAAGTTACTAGCGAACGCCCATACAATGAGCAGTTCTTC. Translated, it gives CASSQVTSERPYNEQFF.

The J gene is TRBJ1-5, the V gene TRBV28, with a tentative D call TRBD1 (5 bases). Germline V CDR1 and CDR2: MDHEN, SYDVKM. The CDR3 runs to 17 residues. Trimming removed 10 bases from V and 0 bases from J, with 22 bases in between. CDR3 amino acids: CATNAHRDRYSNQPQHF. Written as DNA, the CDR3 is TGTGCCACCAATGCGCACCGGGACCGGTATAGCAATCAGCCCCAGCATTTT. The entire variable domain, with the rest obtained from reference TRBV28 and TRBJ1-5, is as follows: DVKVTQSSRYLVKRTGEKVFLECVQDMDHENMFWYRQDPGLGLRLIYFSYDVKMKEKGDIPEGYSVSREKKERFSLILESASTNQTSMYLCATNAHRDRYSNQPQHFGDGTRLSIL.

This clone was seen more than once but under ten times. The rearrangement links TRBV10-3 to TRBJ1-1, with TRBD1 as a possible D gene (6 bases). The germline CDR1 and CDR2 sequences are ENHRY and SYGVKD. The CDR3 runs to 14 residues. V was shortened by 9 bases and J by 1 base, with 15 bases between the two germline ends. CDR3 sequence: CAINSGTTNTEAFF. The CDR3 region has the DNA TGTGCCATAAACTCCGGGACAACGAACACTGAAGCTTTCTTT.

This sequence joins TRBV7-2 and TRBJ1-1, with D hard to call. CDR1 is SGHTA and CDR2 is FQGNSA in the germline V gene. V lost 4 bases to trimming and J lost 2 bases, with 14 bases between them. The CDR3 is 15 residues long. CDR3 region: CASSSQLSQNTEAFF. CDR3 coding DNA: TGTGCCAGCAGCTCACAACTTTCTCAAAACACTGAAGCTTTCTTT.

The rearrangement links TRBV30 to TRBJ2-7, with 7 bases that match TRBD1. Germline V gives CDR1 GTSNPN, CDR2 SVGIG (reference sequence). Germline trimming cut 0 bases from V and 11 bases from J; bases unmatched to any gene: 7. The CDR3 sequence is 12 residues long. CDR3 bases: TGTGCCTGGAGTGTAGGACAGGACCGAAAGTACTTC. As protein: CAWSVGQDRKYF.

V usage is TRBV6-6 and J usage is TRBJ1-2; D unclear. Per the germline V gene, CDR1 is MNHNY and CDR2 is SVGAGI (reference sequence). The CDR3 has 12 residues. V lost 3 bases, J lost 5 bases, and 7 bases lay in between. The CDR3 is CASSYAEYGYTF. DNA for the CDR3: TGTGCCAGCAGTTATGCGGAGTATGGCTACACCTTC.